These 4 T cell receptor beta chains originate from one sample sequenced in a study of T cells in Graves' hyperthyroidism and ophthalmopathy. The TCR beta CDR3 regions underwent amplification using RNA transcripts as the source. During a first-round RT-PCR of the TCR CDR3, the HTBI primer set was used. TCRdb reprocessed the multiplex PCR reads with MiXCR, giving one entry per CDR3 protein. The sample holds about 770,000 distinct CDR3 sequences, over 15% seen once. Sequencing was carried out using blood. The source is a woman in her fifties or sixties with Graves' hyperthyroidism that later progressed to Graves' ophthalmopathy.

The chain employs TRBV7-6 and TRBJ2-7, with 12 bases lining up with TRBD1. The germline gives CDR1 SGHVS, CDR2 FNYEAQ. The CDR3 spans 16 residues. The V gene end was trimmed by 0 bases and the J gene end by 5 bases; junction bases not matched to a gene: 5. CDR3 residues: CASSLAGTGGGHEQYF. In nucleotides, the CDR3 is TGTGCCAGCAGCTTAGCCGGGACAGGGGGCGGCCACGAGCAGTACTTC.

This clonotype was seen a few times. The V and J genes are TRBV30 and TRBJ2-2; TRBD2 agrees at 9 bases. CDR3 length: 15 amino acids. The germline CDR1 and CDR2 sequences are GTSNPN and SVGIG (reference sequence). With 0 bases clipped from V and 6 bases from J, the junction kept 5 bases outside the gene matches. The CDR3 region has the DNA TGTGCCTGGAGTGTGGGACTAGCCTTGGCCGGGGAGCTGTTTTTT. This encodes CAWSVGLALAGELFF.

The sample holds many counts of this clonotype. V gene TRBV11-2 combines with J gene TRBJ2-1; 7 bases are a match to TRBD1. Trimming removed 5 bases from V and 8 bases from J; junction bases left unmatched: 6. Germline CDR1 is SGHAT and CDR2 is FQNNGV. There are 13 residues in the CDR3. Here the CDR3 reads CASSTDRVDEQFF. As DNA, the CDR3 is TGTGCCAGCAGCACCGACAGGGTGGATGAGCAGTTCTTC.

This chain joins TRBV10-3 and TRBJ2-7; 7 bases are shared with TRBD1. Germline lookup yields CDR1 ENHRY and CDR2 SYGVKD. CDR3 length: 17 amino acids. The J segment lost 0 bases and the V segment lost 3 bases, leaving 11 bases of the junction unmatched. CDR3 protein: CAISDPGRDSSSYEQYF. In DNA form, the CDR3 reads TGTGCCATCAGTGACCCGGGCCGGGACAGTAGCTCCTACGAGCAGTACTTC.